The 25 T cell receptor beta chains below come from one sample, sequenced in a study of cytomegalovirus exposure and HLA in healthy donors. Here immunoSEQ multiplex PCR was the method, and the copy in TCRdb shows in-frame clones only, minus some. The sample contains approximately 100,000 clones, approximately 93% of which appear only once. Sequencing used PBMCs. The source of these receptors is a woman in her 30s in good health and CMV-seropositive.

This chain links TRBV6-5 with TRBJ2-7; TRBD2 matches at 7 bases. The V gene's germline CDR1 is MNHEY and CDR2 SVGAGI. V shed 2 bases, J shed 3 bases, and the junction held 4 bases outside the gene matches. The CDR3 has 14 amino acids. CDR3 in DNA: TGTGCCAGCAGTTACGAAGCGGGACTCTACGAGCAGTACTTC. Its translation is CASSYEAGLYEQYF.

The chain recombines TRBV19 with TRBJ2-3; 14 bases align to TRBD2. The CDR3 spans 16 residues. CDR1 and CDR2 (germline): LNHDA, SQIVND (reference sequence). J gave up 3 bases and V 5 bases, and 4 bases lay outside the gene matches. This CDR3 is CASSAGTSGRTDTQYF. CDR3 nucleotide sequence: TGTGCCAGTAGTGCAGGGACTAGCGGGAGAACAGATACGCAGTATTTT. Looking up the rest from reference TRBV19 and TRBJ2-3 gives the full variable domain: DGGITQSPKYLFRKEGQNVTLSCEQNLNHDAMYWYRQDPGQGLRLIYYSQIVNDFQKGDIAEGYSVSREKKESFPLTVTSAQKNPTAFYLCASSAGTSGRTDTQYFGPGTRLTVL.

This clone has only one observation. This sequence joins TRBV9 and TRBJ1-4, with a weak D call TRBD1 (6 bases). Germline V gene sequence: CDR1 SGDLS, CDR2 YYNGEE. CDR3 length equals 15 residues. Trimming left V 5 bases short and J 5 bases short, with 16 bases between. The CDR3 spells CASSHKQGGNEKLFF. DNA for the CDR3: TGTGCCAGCAGTCATAAACAGGGTGGGAATGAAAAACTGTTTTTT.

V is TRBV30 and J is TRBJ1-4, with 9 bases fitting TRBD1. Germline CDR1 and CDR2: GTSNPN and SVGIG (reference sequence). The CDR3 runs to 15 residues. J gave up 5 bases and V 3 bases, and 7 bases lay outside the gene matches. The CDR3 spells CAWSTDRGQNEKLFF. CDR3 DNA: TGTGCCTGGAGCACGGACAGGGGACAAAATGAAAAACTGTTTTTT.

This chain links TRBV28 with TRBJ1-5; 9 nucleotides match TRBD1. The V gene end was trimmed by 2 bases and the J gene end by 1 base; junction bases not matched to a gene: 9. CDR1 is MDHEN and CDR2 is SYDVKM in the germline V gene. The CDR3 runs to 18 residues. CDR3 sequence: CASSLPRGTGSSNQPQHF. As DNA, the CDR3 is TGTGCCAGCAGTTTACCTAGAGGGACAGGGTCGAGCAATCAGCCCCAGCATTTT.

The chain uses TRBV7-2 and TRBJ2-3; D is possibly TRBD2 (5 bases). Deletions cut 2 bases from V and 2 bases from J, with 14 bases between. Germline lookup yields CDR1 SGHTA and CDR2 FQGNSA. This CDR3 region has 16 residues. The CDR3 DNA reads TGTGCCAGCAGCTTACGGCGGGCTTCGAACACAGATACGCAGTATTTT. Protein sequence: CASSLRRASNTDTQYF.

The chain uses TRBV5-1 and TRBJ2-7, with D tentatively TRBD2 (5 bases). CDR1 SGHRS and CDR2 YFSETQ come from the germline V gene. The CDR3 is 14 residues long. Trimming stripped 0 bases from V and 4 bases from J, with 11 bases between. CDR3 sequence reads: CASSLGSPGYEQYF. CDR3 sequence (DNA): TGCGCCAGCAGCTTGGGGTCCCCGGGGTACGAGCAGTACTTC.

The chain combines TRBV28 with TRBJ1-2, with D possibly TRBD1 on 6 matching bases. Trimming took 4 bases from V and 5 from J, leaving 14 bases between them. This CDR3 region has 14 residues. Germline assignment: CDR1 MDHEN and CDR2 SYDVKM. The CDR3 bases are TGTGCCAGCAGTTCCCCGACAGGAGGATATGGCTACACCTTC. Amino acid sequence: CASSSPTGGYGYTF.

The chain carries TRBV18 and TRBJ2-5, with D possibly being TRBD1 (5 bases). Germline V lookup: CDR1 KGHSH, CDR2 LQKENI. CDR3 length: 14 residues. V was shortened by 2 bases and J by 2 bases, with 9 bases between the two germline ends. CDR3 region: CASSPAGLQETQYF. DNA of the CDR3: TGTGCCAGCTCACCAGCAGGGTTACAAGAGACCCAGTACTTC.

The chain links TRBV30 to TRBJ2-7; 8 bases line up with TRBD2. CDR3 length equals 14 residues. Looked up from germline, CDR1 is GTSNPN and CDR2 is SVGIG (reference sequence). The V gene end was trimmed by 4 bases and the J gene end by 0 bases; junction bases not matched to a gene: 5. The CDR3 coding sequence is TGTGCCTGGACCACTAGCGGAAGCTCCTACGAGCAGTACTTC. Its protein product is CAWTTSGSSYEQYF.

The chain has TRBV5-1 and TRBJ1-1; D might be TRBD1 (6 bases). Looked up from germline, CDR1 is SGHRS and CDR2 is YFSETQ. V was trimmed by 4 bases and J by 0 bases, leaving 16 bases between them. This CDR3 is 16 amino acids long. The CDR3 DNA follows: TGCGCCAGCAGCCCCCTCCAGGGGCGAATGAACACTGAAGCTTTCTTT. Its translation: CASSPLQGRMNTEAFF.

This rearrangement joins TRBV28 to TRBJ1-4, with D possibly being TRBD1 (6 bases). The germline V gene encodes CDR1 MDHEN and CDR2 SYDVKM. Trimming took 10 bases from V and 8 from J, leaving 17 bases between them. The CDR3 is 13 amino acids. CDR3 DNA sequence: TGTGCCACCCGGGGGGGGGCCTTCGAAAAACTGTTTTTT. It codes for CATRGGAFEKLFF.

The V and J genes are TRBV29-1 and TRBJ2-5; TRBD2 matches at 8 bases. Germline trimming cut 1 base from V and 5 bases from J; bases unmatched to any gene: 9. The germline V gene encodes CDR1 SQVTM and CDR2 ANQGSEA. CDR3 length: 15 amino acids. The CDR3 DNA sequence: TGCAGCGTTGAAGCGGGAGCGGGAGTAATGGAGACCCAGTACTTC. Encoded protein: CSVEAGAGVMETQYF. Together with reference TRBV29-1 and TRBJ2-5, the CDR3 gives the full variable domain: SAVISQKPSRDICQRGTSLTIQCQVDSQVTMMFWYRQQPGQSLTLIATANQGSEATYESGFVIDKFPISRPNLTFSTLTVSNMSPEDSSIYLCSVEAGAGVMETQYFGPGTRLLVL.

Here the CDR3 reads CAISGAGISTDTQYF. The CDR3 nucleotides are TGTGCCATCAGTGGGGCGGGCATCAGCACAGATACGCAGTATTTT. The rearrangement links TRBV10-3 to TRBJ2-3; D perhaps matches TRBD2 (5 bases). The length of the CDR3 is 15 residues. CDR1 is ENHRY and CDR2 is SYGVKD in the germline V gene. The V gene lost 4 bases and the J gene lost 0 bases, with 11 bases spanning the gap.

The genes are TRBV5-4 and TRBJ2-7; D perhaps matches TRBD1 (6 bases). V shed 2 bases and J shed 4 bases, with 13 bases lying between them. The V gene's germline CDR1 is SGHNT and CDR2 YYREEE (reference sequence). The CDR3 runs to 14 residues. This CDR3 is CASSLGQFPYEQYF. The CDR3 DNA follows: TGTGCCAGCAGCTTAGGACAGTTTCCTTACGAGCAGTACTTC.

The chain couples TRBV7-8 to TRBJ1-5, with 7 nucleotides matching TRBD1. CDR1 SGHVS and CDR2 FQNEAQ come from the germline V gene. V lost 6 bases, J lost 7 bases, and 12 bases stayed unmatched. The CDR3 has 15 residues. The CDR3 nucleotides are TGTGCCAGCAGTCTACAGGGGCAGGTGGGGCAGCCCCAGCATTTT. Protein product: CASSLQGQVGQPQHF.

This rearrangement joins TRBV19 to TRBJ1-2; D is ambiguous. This CDR3 contains 13 residues. Germline loops: CDR1 LNHDA, CDR2 SQIVND (reference sequence). V was shortened by 3 bases and J by 8 bases, with 13 bases between the two germline ends. The CDR3 protein is CASSIPYSGGYTF. The CDR3 DNA follows: TGTGCCAGTAGTATCCCCTACTCGGGGGGCTACACCTTC.

The V call is TRBV27, the J call TRBJ1-5; 9 bases are shared with TRBD1. The V gene end was trimmed by 1 base and the J gene end by 6 bases; junction bases not matched to a gene: 7. From germline, CDR1 is MNHEY and CDR2 SMNVEV (reference sequence). The length of the CDR3 is 16 residues. As DNA, the CDR3 is TGTGCCAGCAGTTTATTAGGACAGGGGTTGGGTCAGCCCCAGCATTTT. It specifies CASSLLGQGLGQPQHF.

The chain uses TRBV18 and TRBJ1-2; a possible D gene is TRBD1 (6 bases). The CDR3 extends over 13 amino acids. V was pared by 3 bases and J by 7 bases, with 12 bases between. Germline V gives CDR1 KGHSH, CDR2 LQKENI. The CDR3 here is CASSPADRSGYTF. CDR3 nucleotide sequence: TGTGCCAGCTCACCCGCGGACAGAAGTGGCTACACCTTC.

The V gene is TRBV28, the J gene TRBJ1-5; no definite D call. This CDR3 is built from 16 residues. The V end was cut by 8 bases, the J end by 3 bases, with 20 bases between. Germline lookup yields CDR1 MDHEN and CDR2 SYDVKM. CDR3 bases: TGTGCCAGCTCCCCAGGCGGGTCGCAGGACAATCAGCCCCAGCATTTT. Translation: CASSPGGSQDNQPQHF.

This clone was seen only a few times. The V and J genes are TRBV7-8 and TRBJ2-5, with TRBD2 identical over 15 bases. The CDR3 has 17 amino acids. V gave up 1 base and J gave up 5 bases; unmatched junction bases: 5. In germline, CDR1 is SGHVS, CDR2 FQNEAQ. As DNA, the CDR3 is TGTGCCAGCAGCTTAGGGACTAGCGGGAGGGCACGGGAGACCCAGTACTTC. Translated: CASSLGTSGRARETQYF.

The V and J genes are TRBV6-5 and TRBJ2-7; D is undetermined. Trimming left V 4 bases short and J 3 bases short, with 7 bases between. This CDR3 contains 12 residues. CDR1 and CDR2 from the germline V gene are MNHEY and SVGAGI. CDR3 DNA sequence: TGTGCCAGCAGTTTAGGCGGCTACGAGCAGTACTTC. Translating gives CASSLGGYEQYF.

V gene TRBV29-1 combines with J gene TRBJ1-5; 7 bases are shared with TRBD1. CDR1 SQVTM and CDR2 ANQGSEA come from the germline V gene. This CDR3 comprises 13 residues. Losses at the gene ends were 4 bases for V and 1 base for J; bases not matched to a gene: 1. For the CDR3, the DNA is TGCAGCGTTGGGACAGGCAGCAATCAGCCCCAGCATTTT. It yields the protein CSVGTGSNQPQHF.

The rearrangement joins TRBV28 to TRBJ2-2, with 9 bases fitting TRBD2. Trimming cost V 2 bases and J 0 bases; bases outside gene matches: 4. CDR3 length: 17 residues. The germline CDR1 and CDR2 sequences are MDHEN and SYDVKM. The CDR3 reads CASSLLAGKANTGELFF. The CDR3 nucleotides read TGTGCCAGCAGTTTACTAGCGGGGAAAGCGAACACCGGGGAGCTGTTTTTT. Drawing the rest from reference TRBV28 and TRBJ2-2, the complete variable domain is DVKVTQSSRYLVKRTGEKVFLECVQDMDHENMFWYRQDPGLGLRLIYFSYDVKMKEKGDIPEGYSVSREKKERFSLILESASTNQTSMYLCASSLLAGKANTGELFFGEGSRLTVL.

The chain employs TRBV13 and TRBJ2-5; TRBD1 is a possible D gene (6 bases). Per the germline V gene, CDR1 is PRHDT and CDR2 is FYEKMQ (reference sequence). This CDR3 region has 15 residues. Trimming stripped 0 bases from V and 5 bases from J, with 13 bases between. The CDR3 sequence: CASSLGPGVLETQYF. The DNA of the CDR3 is TGTGCCAGCAGCTTAGGGCCAGGGGTGTTGGAGACCCAGTACTTC.